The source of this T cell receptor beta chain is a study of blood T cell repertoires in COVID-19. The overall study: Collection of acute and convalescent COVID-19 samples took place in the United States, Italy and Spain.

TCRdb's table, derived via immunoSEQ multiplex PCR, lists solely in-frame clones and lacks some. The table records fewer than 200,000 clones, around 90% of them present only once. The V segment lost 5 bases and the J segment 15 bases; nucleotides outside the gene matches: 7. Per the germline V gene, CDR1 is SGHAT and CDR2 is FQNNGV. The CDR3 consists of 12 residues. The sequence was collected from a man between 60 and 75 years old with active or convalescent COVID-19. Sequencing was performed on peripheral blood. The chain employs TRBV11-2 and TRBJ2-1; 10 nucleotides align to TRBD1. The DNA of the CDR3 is TGTGCCAGCAGCCCCAGGGACAGGGGCCGGTTCTTC. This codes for CASSPRDRGRFF.